This T cell receptor (beta chain) was recorded in a study of OX40 agonist ivuxolimab in advanced cancers. Trimming removed 4 bases from V and 1 base from J; junction bases left unmatched: 9. Germline loops: CDR1 MNHEY, CDR2 SMNVEV (reference sequence). This CDR3 comprises 17 residues. Findings and limits, study-wide: Expanded clones belonging to CD8+ T cells outnumbered, on average, those of CD4+. Part of the nonresponder group also had normalized T-cell clonal expansion that was low.

TCRdb's copy holds only in-frame clones and misses some; the assay was immunoSEQ multiplex PCR. The sample holds some 61,000 clones; roughly 90% are singletons and the top ten take approximately 5%. Points on this clone: Its antigen is not identified.

The starting material was CD4+ or CD8+ T cells sorted from blood, obtained in a trial of the OX40 agonist ivuxolimab. The V call is TRBV27, the J call TRBJ2-7; 11 bases are shared with TRBD2. This TCR derives from an adult with an advanced solid tumor such as melanoma, head and neck, liver or kidney cancer. In nucleotides, the CDR3 is TGTGCCAGCAGTTACCCCTCGACTAGCGGGAAATCCTACGAGCAGTACTTC. It encodes CASSYPSTSGKSYEQYF.